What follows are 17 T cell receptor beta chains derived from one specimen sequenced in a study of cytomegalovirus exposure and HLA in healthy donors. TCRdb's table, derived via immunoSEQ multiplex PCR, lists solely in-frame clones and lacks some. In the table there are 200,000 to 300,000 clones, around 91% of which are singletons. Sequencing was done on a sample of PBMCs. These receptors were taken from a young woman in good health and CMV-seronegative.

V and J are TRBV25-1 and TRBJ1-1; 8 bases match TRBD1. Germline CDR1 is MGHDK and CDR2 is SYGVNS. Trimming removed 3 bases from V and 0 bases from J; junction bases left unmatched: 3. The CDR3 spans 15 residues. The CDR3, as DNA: TGTGCCAGCAGTGACGGACAGGGACTGAACACTGAAGCTTTCTTT. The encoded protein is CASSDGQGLNTEAFF.

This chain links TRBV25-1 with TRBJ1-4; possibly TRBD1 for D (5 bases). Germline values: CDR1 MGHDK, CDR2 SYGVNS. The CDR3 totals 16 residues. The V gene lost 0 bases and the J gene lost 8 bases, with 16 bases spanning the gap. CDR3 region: CASSEYIARVDEKLFF. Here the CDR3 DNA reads TGTGCCAGCAGTGAATATATAGCCAGGGTAGACGAAAAACTGTTTTTT.

CDR3 protein: CASSLSGRGTGELFF. In DNA, the CDR3 is TGTGCCAGCAGCTTATCAGGCCGGGGCACCGGGGAGCTGTTTTTT. This chain uses TRBV7-3 with TRBJ2-2; possible D gene TRBD2, 5 bases. This CDR3 contains 15 residues. Germline CDR1 SGHTA, CDR2 FQGTGA. Trimming shortened V by 2 bases and J by 4 bases, and 11 bases separated the two germline ends.

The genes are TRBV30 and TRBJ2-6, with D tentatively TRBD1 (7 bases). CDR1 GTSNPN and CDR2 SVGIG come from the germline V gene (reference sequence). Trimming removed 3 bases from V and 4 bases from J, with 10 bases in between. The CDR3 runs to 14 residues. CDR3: CAWSRGAGANVLTF. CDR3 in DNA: TGTGCCTGGAGCAGGGGGGCCGGGGCCAACGTCCTGACTTTC.

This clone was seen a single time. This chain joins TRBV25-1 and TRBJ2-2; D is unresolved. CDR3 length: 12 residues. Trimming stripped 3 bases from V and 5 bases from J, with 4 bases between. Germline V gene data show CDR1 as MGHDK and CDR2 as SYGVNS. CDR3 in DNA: TGTGCCAGCAGTGACCAAACCGGGGAGCTGTTTTTT. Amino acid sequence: CASSDQTGELFF.

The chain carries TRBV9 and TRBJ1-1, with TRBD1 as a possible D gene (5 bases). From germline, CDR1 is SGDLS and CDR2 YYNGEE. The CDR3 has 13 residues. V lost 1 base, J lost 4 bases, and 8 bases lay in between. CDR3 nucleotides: TGTGCCAGCAGCGTATATAGGGGCACTGAAGCTTTCTTT. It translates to CASSVYRGTEAFF.

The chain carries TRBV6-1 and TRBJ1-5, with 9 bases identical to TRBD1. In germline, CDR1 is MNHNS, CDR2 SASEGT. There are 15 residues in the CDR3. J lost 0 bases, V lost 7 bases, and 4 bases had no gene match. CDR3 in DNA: TGTGCCAGCAACGGACAGGGGTATAGCAATCAGCCCCAGCATTTT. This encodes CASNGQGYSNQPQHF.

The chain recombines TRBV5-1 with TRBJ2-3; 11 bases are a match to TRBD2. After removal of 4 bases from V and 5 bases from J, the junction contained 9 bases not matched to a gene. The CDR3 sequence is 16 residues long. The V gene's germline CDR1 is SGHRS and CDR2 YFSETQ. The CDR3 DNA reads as TGCGCCAGCAGCGCTTCTAGCGGGGGGCTTGGAGATACGCAGTATTTT. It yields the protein CASSASSGGLGDTQYF.

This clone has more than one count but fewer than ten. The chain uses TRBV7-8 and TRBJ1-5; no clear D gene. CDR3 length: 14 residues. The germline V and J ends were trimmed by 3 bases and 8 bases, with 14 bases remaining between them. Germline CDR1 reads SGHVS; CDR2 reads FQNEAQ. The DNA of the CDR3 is TGTGCCAGCAGCTTCGGCCCTGCTAGTGAGCCCCAGCATTTT. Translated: CASSFGPASEPQHF.

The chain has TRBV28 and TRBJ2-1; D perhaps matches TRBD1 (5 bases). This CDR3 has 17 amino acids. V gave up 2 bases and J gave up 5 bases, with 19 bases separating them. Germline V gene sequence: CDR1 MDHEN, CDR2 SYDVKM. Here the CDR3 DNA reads TGTGCCAGCAGTTTAAGGCGAAGGGTTAAAGGGGACAATGAGCAGTTCTTC. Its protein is CASSLRRRVKGDNEQFF.

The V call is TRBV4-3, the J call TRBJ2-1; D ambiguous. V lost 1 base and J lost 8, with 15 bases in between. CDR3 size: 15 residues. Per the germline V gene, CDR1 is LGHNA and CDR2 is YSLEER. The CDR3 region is CASSQGLWGFHEQFF. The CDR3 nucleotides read TGCGCCAGCAGCCAAGGACTTTGGGGTTTCCATGAGCAGTTCTTC.

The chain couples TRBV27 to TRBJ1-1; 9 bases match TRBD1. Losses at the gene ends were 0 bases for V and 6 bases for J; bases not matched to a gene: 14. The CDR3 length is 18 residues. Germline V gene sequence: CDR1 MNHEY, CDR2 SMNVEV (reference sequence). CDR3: CASSLSVPSPGQGPEAFF. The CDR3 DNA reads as TGTGCCAGCAGTTTATCGGTGCCCTCTCCGGGACAGGGACCTGAAGCTTTCTTT.

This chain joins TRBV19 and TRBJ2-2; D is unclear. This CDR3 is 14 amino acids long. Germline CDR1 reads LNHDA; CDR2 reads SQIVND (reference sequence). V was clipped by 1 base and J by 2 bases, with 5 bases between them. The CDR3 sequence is CASSIVGNTGELFF. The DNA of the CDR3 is TGTGCCAGTAGTATAGTTGGAAACACCGGGGAGCTGTTTTTT. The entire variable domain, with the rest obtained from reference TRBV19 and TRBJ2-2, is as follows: DGGITQSPKYLFRKEGQNVTLSCEQNLNHDAMYWYRQDPGQGLRLIYYSQIVNDFQKGDIAEGYSVSREKKESFPLTVTSAQKNPTAFYLCASSIVGNTGELFFGEGSRLTVL.

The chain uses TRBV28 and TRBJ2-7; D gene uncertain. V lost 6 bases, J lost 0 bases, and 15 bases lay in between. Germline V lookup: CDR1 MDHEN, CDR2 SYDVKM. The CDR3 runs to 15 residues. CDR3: CASSPSPLSSYEQYF. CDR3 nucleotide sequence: TGTGCCAGCAGCCCCTCACCACTAAGCTCCTACGAGCAGTACTTC.

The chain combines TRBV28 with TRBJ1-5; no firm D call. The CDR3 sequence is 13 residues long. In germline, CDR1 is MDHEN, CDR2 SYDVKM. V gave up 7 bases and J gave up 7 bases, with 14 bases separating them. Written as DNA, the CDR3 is TGTGCCAGCACCAATGCCCCATCACAGCCCCAGCATTTT. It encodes CASTNAPSQPQHF. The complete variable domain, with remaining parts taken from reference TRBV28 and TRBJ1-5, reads DVKVTQSSRYLVKRTGEKVFLECVQDMDHENMFWYRQDPGLGLRLIYFSYDVKMKEKGDIPEGYSVSREKKERFSLILESASTNQTSMYLCASTNAPSQPQHFGDGTRLSIL.

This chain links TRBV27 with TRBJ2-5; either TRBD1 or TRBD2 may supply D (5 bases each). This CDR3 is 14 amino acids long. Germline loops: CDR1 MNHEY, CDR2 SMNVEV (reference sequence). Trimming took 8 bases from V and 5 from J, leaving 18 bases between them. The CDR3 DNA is TGTGCCAGCGGGGGTTATGAGGGTTCTGAGACCCAGTACTTC. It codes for CASGGYEGSETQYF.

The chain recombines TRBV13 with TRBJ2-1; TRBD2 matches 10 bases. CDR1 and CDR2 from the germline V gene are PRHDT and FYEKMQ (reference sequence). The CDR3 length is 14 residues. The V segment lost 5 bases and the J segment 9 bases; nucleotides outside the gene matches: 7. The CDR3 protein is CASSPLAGGGEQFF. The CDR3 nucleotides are TGTGCCAGCAGCCCCTTAGCGGGAGGTGGTGAGCAGTTCTTC. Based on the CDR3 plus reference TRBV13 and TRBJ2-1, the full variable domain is AAGVIQSPRHLIKEKRETATLKCYPIPRHDTVYWYQQGPGQDPQFLISFYEKMQSDKGSIPDRFSAQQFSDYHSELNMSSLELGDSALYFCASSPLAGGGEQFFGPGTRLTVL.